The T cell receptor (beta chain) described here comes from a study of a mutant IDH1 vaccine in newly diagnosed glioma. Between the trimmed V and J ends, which lost 1 base and 5 bases, there was a span of 5 bases. The CDR3 consists of 13 residues. From germline, CDR1 is SNHLY and CDR2 FYNNEI. Time point defined: week 23, last vaccination. With topical imiquimod, each dose of the vaccine consisted of 300 ug of mutant IDH1 20-mer peptide. Libraries were prepared by immunoSEQ multiplex PCR; TCRdb keeps only in-frame clonotypes and omits some of them. In the table there are under 45,000 clones, roughly 90% of which are singletons. A word on this clone: The antigen is not known.

The chain uses TRBV2 and TRBJ2-2; D unclear. The receptor was derived from a man aged 50 to 60 with glioma. The sequencing used PBMCs, collected from a glioma patient whose treatment included an IDH1 peptide vaccine. The CDR3 region has the DNA TGTGCCAGCAGTGAAGACCCAACCGGGGAGCTGTTTTTT. This sequence encodes CASSEDPTGELFF.